Below are 15 T cell receptor beta chains sequenced from a single sample in a study of cytomegalovirus exposure and HLA in healthy donors. The PCR had 60 Vbeta and 13 Jbeta primers. Using immunoSEQ multiplex PCR, the repertoire was profiled, and TCRdb retains in-frame clones only, with some absent. Of 150,000 to 200,000 clones in the sample, 75% were seen once. What was sequenced was PBMCs. The receptors were gathered from a woman aged 40-49 years in good health and CMV-seropositive.

This sequence joins TRBV28 and TRBJ1-2; possible D gene TRBD1, 5 bases. Trimming removed 5 bases from V and 2 bases from J, with 18 bases in between. The germline V gene encodes CDR1 MDHEN and CDR2 SYDVKM. This CDR3 is built from 16 residues. The CDR3 region is CASSTHPGRQNYGYTF. CDR3 sequence (DNA): TGTGCCAGCAGTACCCACCCAGGCAGACAGAACTATGGCTACACCTTC.

This chain uses TRBV6-4 with TRBJ2-3; 10 positions agree with TRBD2. This CDR3 is 15 amino acids long. Germline CDR1 reads MRHNA; CDR2 reads SNTAGT. The V and J ends lost 6 bases and 0 bases, in that order; junction bases with no gene match: 3. This CDR3 reads CASSLTSGSTDTQYF. CDR3 nucleotides: TGTGCCAGCAGCCTGACTAGCGGGAGCACAGATACGCAGTATTTT.

The V and J genes are TRBV6-1 and TRBJ1-1; D is uncertain. CDR3 length: 14 residues. CDR1 and CDR2 (germline): MNHNS, SASEGT. The V end was cut by 5 bases, the J end by 3 bases, with 13 bases between. CDR3 residues: CASSSYGEHTEAFF. CDR3 DNA: TGTGCCAGCAGTTCTTACGGGGAGCACACTGAAGCTTTCTTT.

The chain joins TRBV30 to TRBJ2-3, with 7 bases that match TRBD2. Germline V gives CDR1 GTSNPN, CDR2 SVGIG (reference sequence). The CDR3 is 15 residues long. The V gene end was trimmed by 3 bases and the J gene end by 6 bases; junction bases not matched to a gene: 12. Here the CDR3 DNA reads TGTGCCTGGAGCGGGAAGGCGGGAGTATGGGATACGCAGTATTTT. It is translated as CAWSGKAGVWDTQYF.

This sequence joins TRBV6-1 and TRBJ1-5; 7 positions agree with TRBD1. This CDR3 spans 17 amino acids. V lost 3 bases, J lost 3 bases, and 11 bases stayed unmatched. Germline CDR1 and CDR2: MNHNS and SASEGT. Here the CDR3 reads CASSERVRTGTNQPQHF. Here the CDR3 DNA reads TGTGCCAGCAGTGAGCGGGTTCGGACAGGAACCAATCAGCCCCAGCATTTT.

The CDR3 reads CASSSPGQGATNEKLFF. In DNA form, the CDR3 reads TGTGCCAGCAGCTCCCCGGGACAGGGGGCAACTAATGAAAAACTGTTTTTT. This chain connects TRBV5-5 to TRBJ1-4, with 11 bases lining up with TRBD1. Trimming took 3 bases from V and 0 from J; bases not matched to a gene: 4. The germline gives CDR1 SGHKS, CDR2 YYEKEE (reference sequence). The CDR3 is 17 residues long.

The CDR3 bases are TGTGCCAGCAGCCCTATACAGGGGGCGATCTATGGCTACACCTTC. Its translation: CASSPIQGAIYGYTF. This chain joins TRBV27 and TRBJ1-2; 9 bases are a match to TRBD1. The CDR3 extends over 15 amino acids. V was clipped by 6 bases and J by 4 bases; unmatched bases: 9. Germline lookup yields CDR1 MNHEY and CDR2 SMNVEV (reference sequence).

In regard to this clone: The identical CDR3 is also encoded by other nucleotide sequences in the sample. The rearrangement joins TRBV28 to TRBJ1-2; a possible D gene is TRBD1 (6 bases). The V gene's germline CDR1 is MDHEN and CDR2 SYDVKM. Trimming took off 6 bases at V and 5 bases at J, with 25 bases between the two ends. The CDR3 runs to 17 residues. The CDR3 DNA reads as TGTGCCAGCAGCATTCCCTCGGGCAGGGGATTTCGGTATGGCTACACCTTC. It yields the protein CASSIPSGRGFRYGYTF.

This chain joins TRBV7-3 and TRBJ2-1; possible D gene TRBD1, 6 bases. The ends were cut back, 1 base at V and 8 bases at J, with 15 bases in the middle. The CDR3 sequence is 15 residues long. CDR1 and CDR2 (germline): SGHTA, FQGTGA. The CDR3 region has the DNA TGTGCCAGCAGCTTAAGGCCGTCTCAGGGGTATGAGCAGTTCTTC. Translating it yields CASSLRPSQGYEQFF.

The chain combines TRBV6-6 with TRBJ1-6, with D possibly TRBD1 on 6 matching bases. Trimming cost V 6 bases and J 9 bases, with 18 bases left between them. The CDR3 is made up of 15 amino acids. Germline assignment: CDR1 MNHNY and CDR2 SVGAGI (reference sequence). CDR3 loop: CASSLSQGRSSPLHF. The CDR3 DNA is TGTGCCAGCAGCCTCAGCCAGGGGAGATCTTCACCCCTCCACTTT.

This clone showed up just a few times. The chain couples TRBV6-1 to TRBJ2-1; D possibly corresponds to TRBD2 (5 bases). CDR1 MNHNS and CDR2 SASEGT come from the germline V gene. The CDR3 totals 13 residues. Trimming shortened V by 10 bases and J by 6 bases, and 16 bases separated the two germline ends. The CDR3 loop is CATRDPGGNEQFF. The CDR3 bases are TGTGCCACCCGGGATCCGGGCGGCAATGAGCAGTTCTTC.

The chain couples TRBV9 to TRBJ2-7, with 7 bases that match TRBD1. From germline, CDR1 is SGDLS and CDR2 YYNGEE. The CDR3 runs to 15 residues. V was clipped by 4 bases and J by 2 bases; unmatched bases: 9. The CDR3 bases are TGTGCCAGCAGCCGCGACAGGGTGGGAGCCTACGAGCAGTACTTC. Amino acid sequence: CASSRDRVGAYEQYF.

This clone was picked up one time. The genes are TRBV6-6 and TRBJ2-7; TRBD2 matches 8 bases. V gave up 2 bases and J gave up 5 bases; unmatched junction bases: 11. The CDR3 loop spans 16 amino acids. The V gene's germline CDR1 is MNHNY and CDR2 SVGAGI (reference sequence). The CDR3 reads CASSYAPPGGPHEQYF. DNA of the CDR3: TGTGCCAGCAGTTACGCCCCTCCGGGAGGGCCCCACGAGCAGTACTTC.

The chain is built from TRBV6-1 and TRBJ2-5; D perhaps matches TRBD2 (7 bases). Germline V lookup: CDR1 MNHNS, CDR2 SASEGT. Trimming left V 2 bases short and J 5 bases short, with 18 bases between. This CDR3 has 16 amino acids. The CDR3 reads CASSERGGLRGETQYF. In DNA form, the CDR3 reads TGTGCCAGCAGTGAAAGGGGGGGCTTGCGGGGGGAGACCCAGTACTTC.

This chain uses TRBV19 with TRBJ1-2; D gene unclear. With 6 bases removed from V and 5 bases from J, the gap between germline ends came to 16 bases. The CDR3 covers 14 residues. The germline gives CDR1 LNHDA, CDR2 SQIVND (reference sequence). CDR3 region: CASSSELPSYGYTF. The CDR3 DNA reads as TGTGCCAGTAGCAGCGAGTTACCCTCGTATGGCTACACCTTC.